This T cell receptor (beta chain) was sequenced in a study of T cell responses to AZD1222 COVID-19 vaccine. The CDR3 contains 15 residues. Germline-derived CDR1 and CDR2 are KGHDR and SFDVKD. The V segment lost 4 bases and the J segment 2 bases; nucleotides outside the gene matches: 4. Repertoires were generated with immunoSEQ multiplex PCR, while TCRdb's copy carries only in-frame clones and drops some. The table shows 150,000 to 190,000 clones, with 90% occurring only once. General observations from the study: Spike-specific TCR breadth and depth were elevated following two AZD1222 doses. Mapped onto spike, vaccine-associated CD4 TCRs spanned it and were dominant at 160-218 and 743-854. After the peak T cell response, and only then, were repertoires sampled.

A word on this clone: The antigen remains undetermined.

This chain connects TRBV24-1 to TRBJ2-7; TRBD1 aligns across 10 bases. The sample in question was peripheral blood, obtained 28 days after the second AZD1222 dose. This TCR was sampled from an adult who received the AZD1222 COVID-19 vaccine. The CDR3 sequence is CATSDSGTGAYEQYF. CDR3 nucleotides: TGTGCCACCAGTGACTCCGGGACAGGGGCCTACGAGCAGTACTTC.